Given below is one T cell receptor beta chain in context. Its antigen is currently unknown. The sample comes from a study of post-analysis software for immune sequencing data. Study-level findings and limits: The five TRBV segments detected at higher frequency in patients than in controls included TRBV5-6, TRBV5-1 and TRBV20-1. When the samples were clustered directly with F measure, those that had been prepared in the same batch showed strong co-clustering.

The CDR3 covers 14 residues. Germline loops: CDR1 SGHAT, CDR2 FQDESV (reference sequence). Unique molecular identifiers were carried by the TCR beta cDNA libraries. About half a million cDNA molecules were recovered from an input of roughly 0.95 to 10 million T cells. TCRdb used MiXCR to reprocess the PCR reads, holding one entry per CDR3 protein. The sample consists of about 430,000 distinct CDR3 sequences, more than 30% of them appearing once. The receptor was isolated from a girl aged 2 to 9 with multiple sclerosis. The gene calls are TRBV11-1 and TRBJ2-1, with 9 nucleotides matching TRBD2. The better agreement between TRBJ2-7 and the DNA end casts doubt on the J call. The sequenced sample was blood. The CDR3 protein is CASSPGLAYNEQYF. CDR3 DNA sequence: TGTGCCAGCAGCCCGGGACTAGCCTACAATGAGCAGTACTTC.